This T cell receptor beta chain was observed in a study of molecular identifiers for immune sequencing clone quantification. Both previously described methods and listed TCR primers were employed to make bulk TCR libraries. TCRdb used MiXCR to reprocess the PCR reads, holding one entry per CDR3 protein. The sample gives about 320,000 distinct CDR3 sequences, roughly 23% of which show up once; approximately 0.83% is in the top ten. Ten or more counts support this clonotype. What it binds is unknown. Regarding the study as a whole: It was shown that clones above 20 RNA copies held over 99% of effector molecules, but under 1% in naive cells.

Naive CD8 library inputs spanned roughly 17,000 to 1,100,000 sorted cells and 10%, 30% or 50% RNA. CD8+CD4-CCR7+CD45RA+ cells were sorted as naive CD8 T cells. The receptor's source is a human donor in good health. Some libraries in this study had Jurkat cell RNA spiked in. Material for sequencing was naive CD8+ T cells from blood, with Jurkat cell RNA spiked in. Described subset: FACS-sorted CD8+CD4-CCR7+CD45RA+ naive T cells.

DNA of the CDR3: TGCGCCAGCAGCCAAGGTCAGGGGTTCGGCAATGAGCAGTTCTTC. Amino acids: CASSQGQGFGNEQFF. The chain uses TRBV4-1 and TRBJ2-1, with TRBD1 as a possible D gene (6 bases). The CDR3 contains 15 residues. From germline, CDR1 is MGHRA and CDR2 YSYEKL. The ends were cut back, 1 base at V and 6 bases at J, with 13 bases in the middle.